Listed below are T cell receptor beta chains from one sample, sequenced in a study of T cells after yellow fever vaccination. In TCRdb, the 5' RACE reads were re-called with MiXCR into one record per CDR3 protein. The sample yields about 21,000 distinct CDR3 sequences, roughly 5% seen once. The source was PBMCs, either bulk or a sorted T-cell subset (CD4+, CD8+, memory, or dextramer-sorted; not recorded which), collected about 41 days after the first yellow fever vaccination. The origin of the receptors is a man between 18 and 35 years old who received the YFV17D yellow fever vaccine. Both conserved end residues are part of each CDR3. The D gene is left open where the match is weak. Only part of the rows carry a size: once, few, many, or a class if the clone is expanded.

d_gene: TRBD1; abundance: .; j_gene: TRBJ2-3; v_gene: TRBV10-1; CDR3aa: CASKYRGRLDTQYF; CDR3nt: TGCGCCAGCAAGTACAGGGGGCGCTTAGATACGCAGTATTTT
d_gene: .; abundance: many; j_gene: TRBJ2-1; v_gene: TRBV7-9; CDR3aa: CASSLVTGPLFSYNEQFF; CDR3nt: TGTGCCAGCAGCTTAGTAACAGGACCCCTTTTCTCCTACAATGAGCAGTTCTTC
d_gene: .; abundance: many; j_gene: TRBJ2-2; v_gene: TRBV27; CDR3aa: CASSFGEAGELFF; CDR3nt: TGTGCCAGCAGTTTTGGAGAGGCCGGGGAGCTGTTTTTT
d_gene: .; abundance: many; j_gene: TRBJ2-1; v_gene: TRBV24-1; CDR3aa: CATSWEGGEQFF; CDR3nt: TGTGCCACCAGCTGGGAAGGGGGTGAGCAGTTCTTC
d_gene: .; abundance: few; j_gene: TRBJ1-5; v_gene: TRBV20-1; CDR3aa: CSARDWGISNQPQHF; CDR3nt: TGCAGTGCTAGAGATTGGGGTATTAGCAATCAGCCCCAGCATTTT
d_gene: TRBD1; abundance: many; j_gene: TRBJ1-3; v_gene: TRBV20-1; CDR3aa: CSAIDRQGHFGTIYF; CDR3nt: TGCAGTGCTATTGACCGACAGGGACATTTCGGGACCATATATTTT
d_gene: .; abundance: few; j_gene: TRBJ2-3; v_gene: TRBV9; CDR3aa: CASSPSQGLFIRDTQYF; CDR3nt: TGTGCCAGCAGCCCGTCACAGGGTCTTTTTATTAGGGATACGCAGTATTTT
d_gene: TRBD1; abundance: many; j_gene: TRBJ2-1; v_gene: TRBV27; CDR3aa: CASSFDRGGYNEQFF; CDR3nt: TGTGCCAGCAGTTTTGACAGGGGGGGCTACAATGAGCAGTTCTTC
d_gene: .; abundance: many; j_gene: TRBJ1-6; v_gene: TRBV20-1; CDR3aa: CSARDGRTFSPLHF; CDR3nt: TGCAGTGCTAGAGATGGCAGGACGTTCTCACCCCTCCACTTT
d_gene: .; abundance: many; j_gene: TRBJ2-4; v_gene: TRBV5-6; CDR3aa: CASSLQGILNIQYF; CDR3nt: TGTGCCAGCAGCTTGCAGGGAATTTTAAACATTCAGTACTTC
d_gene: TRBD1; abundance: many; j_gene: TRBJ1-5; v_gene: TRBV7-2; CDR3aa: CASSHPQGAHQPQHF; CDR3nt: TGTGCCAGCAGCCACCCACAGGGGGCTCATCAGCCCCAGCATTTT
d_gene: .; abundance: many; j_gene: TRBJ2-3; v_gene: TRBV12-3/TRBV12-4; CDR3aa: CASSFGRRSSTDTQYF; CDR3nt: TGTGCCAGCAGTTTTGGTAGGAGGTCTAGCACAGATACGCAGTATTTT
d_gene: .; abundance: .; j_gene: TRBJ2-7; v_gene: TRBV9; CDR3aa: CASSVDSRAYEQYF; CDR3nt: TGTGCCAGCAGCGTAGATAGCAGGGCCTACGAGCAGTACTTC
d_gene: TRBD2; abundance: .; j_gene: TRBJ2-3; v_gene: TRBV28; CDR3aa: CASSGGGGDTQYF; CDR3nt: TGTGCCAGCAGCGGCGGGGGTGGAGATACGCAGTATTTT
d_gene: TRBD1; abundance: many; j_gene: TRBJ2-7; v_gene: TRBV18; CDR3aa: CASSSGTGSYEQYF; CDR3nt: TGTGCCAGCTCATCCGGGACAGGGAGCTACGAGCAGTACTTC
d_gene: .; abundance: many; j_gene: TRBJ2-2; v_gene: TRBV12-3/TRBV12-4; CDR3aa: CASSTGNTGELFF; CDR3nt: TGTGCCAGCAGTACAGGGAACACCGGGGAGCTGTTTTTT
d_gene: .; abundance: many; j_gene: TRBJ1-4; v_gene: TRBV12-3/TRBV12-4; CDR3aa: CASSLSGVRGKLFF; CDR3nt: TGTGCCAGCAGCTTATCTGGCGTGAGGGGTAAACTGTTTTTT
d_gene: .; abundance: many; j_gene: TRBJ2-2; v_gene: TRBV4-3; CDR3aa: CASSHDNRDTGELFF; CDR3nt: TGCGCCAGCAGCCATGATAACAGGGACACCGGGGAGCTGTTTTTT
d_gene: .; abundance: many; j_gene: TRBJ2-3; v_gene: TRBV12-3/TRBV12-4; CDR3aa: CASSSDRPDTQYF; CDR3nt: TGTGCCAGCAGCTCCGACCGTCCAGATACGCAGTATTTT
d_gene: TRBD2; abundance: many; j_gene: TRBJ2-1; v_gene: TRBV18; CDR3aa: CASSPLAGAYNEQFF; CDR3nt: TGTGCCAGCTCCCCACTAGCGGGGGCGTACAATGAGCAGTTCTTC
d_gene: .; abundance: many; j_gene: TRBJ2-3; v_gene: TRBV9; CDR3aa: CASSVNGVSDTQYF; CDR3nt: TGTGCCAGCAGCGTGAACGGGGTCTCAGATACGCAGTATTTT
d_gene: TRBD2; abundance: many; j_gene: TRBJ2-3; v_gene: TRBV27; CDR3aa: CASSFMFPAGGDTQYF; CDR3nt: TGTGCCAGCAGTTTCATGTTTCCAGCGGGGGGAGATACGCAGTATTTT
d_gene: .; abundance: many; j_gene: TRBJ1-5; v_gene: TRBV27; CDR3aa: CASSLLGTSNQPQHF; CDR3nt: TGTGCCAGCAGTTTATTAGGGACAAGCAATCAGCCCCAGCATTTT
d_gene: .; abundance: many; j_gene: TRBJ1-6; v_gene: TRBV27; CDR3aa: CATAGREDSPLHF; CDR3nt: TGTGCCACCGCGGGGAGGGAAGACTCACCCCTCCACTTT
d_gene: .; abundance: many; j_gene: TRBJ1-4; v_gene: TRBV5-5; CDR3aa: CASSLTQGGEKLFF; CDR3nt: TGTGCCAGCAGCTTGACGCAGGGTGGCGAAAAACTGTTTTTT
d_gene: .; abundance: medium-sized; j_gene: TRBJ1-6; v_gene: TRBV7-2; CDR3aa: CASSVGGGIPPLHF; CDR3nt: TGTGCCAGCAGCGTAGGAGGGGGAATCCCCCCCCTCCACTTT
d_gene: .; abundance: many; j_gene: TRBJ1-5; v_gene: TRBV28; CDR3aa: CASSPTGRGYQPQHF; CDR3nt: TGTGCCAGCAGCCCGACAGGAAGGGGGTACCAGCCCCAGCATTTT
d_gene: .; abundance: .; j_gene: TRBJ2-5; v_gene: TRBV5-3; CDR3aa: CARSLSREETQYF; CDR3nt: TGTGCCAGAAGCTTGTCAAGGGAAGAGACCCAGTACTTC
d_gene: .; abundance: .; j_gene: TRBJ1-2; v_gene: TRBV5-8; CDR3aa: CASSFDSYGYTF; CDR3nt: TGTGCCAGCAGCTTTGACAGCTATGGCTACACCTTC
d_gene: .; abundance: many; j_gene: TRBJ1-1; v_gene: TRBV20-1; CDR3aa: CSARRPGSMNTEAFF; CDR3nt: TGCAGTGCGAGACGTCCGGGGAGCATGAACACTGAAGCTTTCTTT
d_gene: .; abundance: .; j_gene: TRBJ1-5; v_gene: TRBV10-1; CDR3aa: CANNSRTPEGNQPQHF; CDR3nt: TGCGCCAACAATTCGAGGACCCCCGAAGGCAATCAGCCCCAGCATTTT
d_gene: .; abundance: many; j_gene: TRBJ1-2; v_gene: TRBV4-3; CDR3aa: CASSQEGRGFDGYTF; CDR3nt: TGCGCCAGCAGCCAAGAGGGAAGGGGATTCGATGGCTACACCTTC
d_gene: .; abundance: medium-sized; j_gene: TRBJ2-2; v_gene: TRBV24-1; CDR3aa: CATSDESRTSGELFF; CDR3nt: TGTGCCACCAGTGATGAGAGTAGGACCTCCGGGGAGCTGTTTTTT
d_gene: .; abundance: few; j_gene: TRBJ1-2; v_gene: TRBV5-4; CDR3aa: CASSLGGSSSAGYTF; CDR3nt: TGTGCCAGCAGCTTGGGGGGGTCCTCCTCCGCGGGCTACACCTTC
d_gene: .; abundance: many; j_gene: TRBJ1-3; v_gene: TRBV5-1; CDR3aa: CASSSAGRQNTIYF; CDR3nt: TGCGCCAGCAGCTCGGCAGGGAGACAGAACACCATATATTTT
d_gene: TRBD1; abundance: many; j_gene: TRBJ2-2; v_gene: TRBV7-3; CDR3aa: CASSLVGTAYTGELFF; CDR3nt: TGTGCCAGCAGCCTCGTCGGGACAGCCTACACCGGGGAGCTGTTTTTT
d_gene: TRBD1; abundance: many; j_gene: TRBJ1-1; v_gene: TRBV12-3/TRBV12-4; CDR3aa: CASSTGEGTEAFF; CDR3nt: TGTGCCAGCAGTACAGGGGAAGGCACTGAAGCTTTCTTT
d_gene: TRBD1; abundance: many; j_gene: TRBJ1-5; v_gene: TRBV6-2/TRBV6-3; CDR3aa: CASSYDRERAGSNQPQHF; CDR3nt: TGTGCCAGCAGTTACGACAGGGAGAGGGCCGGTAGCAATCAGCCCCAGCATTTT
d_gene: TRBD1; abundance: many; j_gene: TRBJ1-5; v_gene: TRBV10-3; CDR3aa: CAISTGDNGNQPQHF; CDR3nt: TGTGCCATCAGCACAGGGGACAATGGCAATCAGCCCCAGCATTTT
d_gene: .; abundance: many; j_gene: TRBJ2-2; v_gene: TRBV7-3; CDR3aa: CASSLTATTGELFF; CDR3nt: TGTGCCAGCAGCTTAACAGCGACCACCGGGGAGCTGTTTTTT
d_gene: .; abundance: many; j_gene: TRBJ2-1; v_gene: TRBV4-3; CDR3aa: CASSQVLWYNEQFF; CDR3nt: TGCGCCAGCAGCCAAGTCCTCTGGTACAATGAGCAGTTCTTC
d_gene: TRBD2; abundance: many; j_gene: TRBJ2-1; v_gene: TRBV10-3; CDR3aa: CATSGGIYNEQFF; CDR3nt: TGTGCTACTAGCGGGGGTATCTACAATGAGCAGTTCTTC
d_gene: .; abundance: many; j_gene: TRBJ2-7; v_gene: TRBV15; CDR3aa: CATSLSVSYEQYF; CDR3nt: TGTGCCACCAGCTTGTCAGTCTCCTACGAGCAGTACTTC
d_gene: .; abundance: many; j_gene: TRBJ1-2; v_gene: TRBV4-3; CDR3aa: CASTQGRSFYGYTF; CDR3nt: TGCGCCAGCACCCAGGGGAGGTCTTTTTATGGCTACACCTTC
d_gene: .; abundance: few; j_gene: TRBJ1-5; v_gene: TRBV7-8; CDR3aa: CASSLVAGALQPQHF; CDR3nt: TGTGCCAGCAGCTTAGTGGCAGGGGCACTCCAGCCCCAGCATTTT
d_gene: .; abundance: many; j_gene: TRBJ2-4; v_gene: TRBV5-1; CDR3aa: CASSLAPGGRNIQYF; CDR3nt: TGCGCCAGCAGCTTGGCTCCCGGTGGGAGAAACATTCAGTACTTC
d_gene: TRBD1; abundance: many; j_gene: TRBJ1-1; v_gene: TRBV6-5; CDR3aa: CASIQWRGQDTEAFF; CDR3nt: TGTGCCAGCATTCAATGGAGGGGGCAAGACACTGAAGCTTTCTTT
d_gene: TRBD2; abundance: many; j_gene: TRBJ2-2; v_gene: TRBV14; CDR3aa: CASSQLSGGTLSDTGELFF; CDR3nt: TGTGCCAGCAGCCAACTTAGCGGGGGGACCTTGTCTGACACCGGGGAGCTGTTTTTT
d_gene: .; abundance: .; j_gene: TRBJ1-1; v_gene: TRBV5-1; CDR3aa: CASSWGLRTEAFF; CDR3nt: TGCGCCAGCAGCTGGGGACTTAGAACTGAAGCTTTCTTT
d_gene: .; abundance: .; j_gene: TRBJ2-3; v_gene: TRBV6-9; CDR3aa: CATIYSKTGSDTQYF; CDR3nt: TGTGCGACCATTTATTCTAAAACAGGCTCAGATACGCAGTATTTT
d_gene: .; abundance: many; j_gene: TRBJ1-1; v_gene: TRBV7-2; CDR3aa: CASSFMVLTEAFF; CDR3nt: TGTGCCAGCAGCTTCATGGTCCTCACTGAAGCTTTCTTT
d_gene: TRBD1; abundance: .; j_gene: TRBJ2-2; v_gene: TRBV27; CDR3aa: CASRGTGDTGELFF; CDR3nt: TGTGCCAGCAGGGGAACAGGGGACACCGGGGAGCTGTTTTTT
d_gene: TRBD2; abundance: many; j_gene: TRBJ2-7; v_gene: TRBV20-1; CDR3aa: CSASTSGGAGFNEQYF; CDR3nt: TGCAGTGCTTCGACTAGCGGGGGGGCCGGTTTTAACGAGCAGTACTTC
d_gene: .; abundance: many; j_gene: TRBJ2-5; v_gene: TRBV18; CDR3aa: CASSRDIQETQYF; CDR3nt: TGTGCCAGCTCACGGGACATCCAAGAGACCCAGTACTTC
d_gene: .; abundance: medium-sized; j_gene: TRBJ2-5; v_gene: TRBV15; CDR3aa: CATSRVELRQGSQYF; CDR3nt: TGTGCCACCAGCAGAGTCGAACTTCGCCAAGGGTCCCAGTACTTC
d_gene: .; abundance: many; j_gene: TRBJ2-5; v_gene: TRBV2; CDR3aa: CASSFGVGTQYF; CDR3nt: TGTGCCAGCAGTTTCGGGGTCGGGACCCAGTACTTC
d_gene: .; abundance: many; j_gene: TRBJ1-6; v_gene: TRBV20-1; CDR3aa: CSGVAGDSPLHF; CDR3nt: TGCAGTGGCGTGGCGGGAGATTCACCCCTCCACTTT